The present entry profiles one TCR beta chain with its context. Its matching antigen is unknown. The data belong to a study of cytomegalovirus exposure and HLA in healthy donors. Primers: 60 Vbeta forward and 13 Jbeta reverse. Data came from immunoSEQ multiplex PCR; TCRdb stores just in-frame clones and leaves some out. The sample has around 100,000 clones, around three quarters seen once. Points from the study as a whole: Most CMV-associated TCR beta chains appeared HLA-restricted in a later analysis. It was 150 or so TCR beta chains that were listed as cytomegalovirus-associated.

The material sequenced was PBMCs. The TCR sequence derives from a female donor in good health and CMV-seropositive.

CDR3 in amino acids: CASSQDPGKANEKLFF. The CDR3, as DNA: TGTGCCAGCAGCCAAGACCCGGGGAAGGCTAATGAAAAACTGTTTTTT. The chain has TRBV4-2 and TRBJ1-4; no clear D gene. V was shortened by 0 bases and J by 3 bases, with 11 bases between the two germline ends. Germline loops: CDR1 LGHNA, CDR2 YNFKEQ. The CDR3 is made up of 16 amino acids.